This T cell receptor (beta chain) is drawn from a study of T-cell memory formation after mild COVID-19. CDR3 size: 14 residues. The germline V gene encodes CDR1 SNHLY and CDR2 FYNNEI. V lost 6 bases to trimming and J lost 5 bases; unmatched junction nucleotides: 3. This clonotype was observed a handful of times. Antigen specificity is unknown. MiXCR, run by TCRdb on the 5' RACE reads, gives a single entry per CDR3 protein. The sample records roughly 280,000 distinct CDR3 sequences, less than 9.5% being singletons. Overall study findings and caveats: Whereas later expanders leaned CD4+, clones contracting day 15 to 85 showed a balanced CD4/CD8 makeup.

The receptor was isolated from a man in his late teens or twenties who had mild COVID-19 (a few samples of this study predate the infection). Cell type and time point are not known. Sequencing was carried out using PBMCs or a T cell subset sorted from them (not recorded which). The chain links TRBV2 to TRBJ2-5, with 13 bases that match TRBD2. The CDR3 nucleotides are TGTGCCAGCAGCGGACTAGCGGGGGTTGAGACCCAGTACTTC. As protein: CASSGLAGVETQYF.